These 5 T cell receptor beta chains were sequenced from one sample in a study of blood T cell repertoires in COVID-19. Clones were read by immunoSEQ multiplex PCR, and TCRdb kept only the in-frame ones, dropping some. The table shows 65,000 to 70,000 clones, with 80% to 90% occurring only once. The sample was peripheral blood. The receptor source for this set is a woman aged 55-69 years with acute or convalescent COVID-19.

The CDR3 DNA sequence: TGCGCCAGCAGCCAAGTTGACAGAGGGGGGGGGACCCAGTACTTC. Protein: CASSQVDRGGGTQYF. The chain recombines TRBV4-1 with TRBJ2-5; D may be TRBD2 (7 bases). This CDR3 has 15 residues. Per the germline V gene, CDR1 is MGHRA and CDR2 is YSYEKL. V dropped 1 base and J dropped 7 bases, with 16 bases sitting between them.

This sequence joins TRBV27 and TRBJ1-2; D possibly corresponds to TRBD1 (6 bases). V lost 2 bases and J 6 bases, leaving 16 bases between the germline ends. This CDR3 contains 15 residues. Germline CDR1 and CDR2: MNHEY and SMNVEV (reference sequence). DNA of the CDR3: TGTGCCAGCAGTTTAAGCCCCTGGACAGCCGATGGCTACACCTTC. Its protein product is CASSLSPWTADGYTF.

This chain connects TRBV5-1 to TRBJ1-1, with TRBD1 matching over 9 bases. In germline, CDR1 is SGHRS, CDR2 YFSETQ. Trimming cost V 1 base and J 0 bases; bases outside gene matches: 13. There are 19 residues in the CDR3. CDR3 sequence: CASSLLSPLGTGLNTEAFF. As DNA, the CDR3 is TGCGCCAGCAGCTTGCTATCTCCGTTGGGGACAGGGCTGAACACTGAAGCTTTCTTT.

This chain uses TRBV25-1 with TRBJ2-1; D remains unclear. The length of the CDR3 is 14 residues. The germline V and J ends were trimmed by 8 bases and 4 bases, with 15 bases remaining between them. Germline loops: CDR1 MGHDK, CDR2 SYGVNS. The CDR3 here is CASGNPGFYNEQFF. In DNA, the CDR3 is TGTGCCAGCGGCAATCCGGGTTTTTACAATGAGCAGTTCTTC.

The rearrangement joins TRBV14 to TRBJ1-1; TRBD1 is a possible D gene (6 bases). The germline gives CDR1 SGHDN, CDR2 FVKESK. The CDR3 runs 18 residues. V was shortened by 3 bases and J by 4 bases, with 24 bases between the two germline ends. In nucleotides, the CDR3 is TGTGCCAGCAGCCAGACCCACAGGGCCTCGGGTTGGAGCACTGAAGCTTTCTTT. Translating gives CASSQTHRASGWSTEAFF.